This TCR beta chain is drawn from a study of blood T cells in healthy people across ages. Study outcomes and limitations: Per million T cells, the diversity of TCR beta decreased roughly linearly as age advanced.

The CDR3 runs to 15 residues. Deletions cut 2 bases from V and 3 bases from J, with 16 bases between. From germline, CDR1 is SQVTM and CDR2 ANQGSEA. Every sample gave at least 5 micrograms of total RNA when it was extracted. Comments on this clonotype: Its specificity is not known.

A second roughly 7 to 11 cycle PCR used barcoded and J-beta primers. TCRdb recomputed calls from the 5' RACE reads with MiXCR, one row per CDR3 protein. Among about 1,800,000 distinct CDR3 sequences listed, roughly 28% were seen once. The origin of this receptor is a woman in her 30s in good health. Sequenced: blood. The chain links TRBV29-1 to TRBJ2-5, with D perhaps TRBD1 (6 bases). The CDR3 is CSVEWWLQGEETQYF. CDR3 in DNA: TGCAGCGTTGAATGGTGGTTACAGGGCGAAGAGACCCAGTACTTC.